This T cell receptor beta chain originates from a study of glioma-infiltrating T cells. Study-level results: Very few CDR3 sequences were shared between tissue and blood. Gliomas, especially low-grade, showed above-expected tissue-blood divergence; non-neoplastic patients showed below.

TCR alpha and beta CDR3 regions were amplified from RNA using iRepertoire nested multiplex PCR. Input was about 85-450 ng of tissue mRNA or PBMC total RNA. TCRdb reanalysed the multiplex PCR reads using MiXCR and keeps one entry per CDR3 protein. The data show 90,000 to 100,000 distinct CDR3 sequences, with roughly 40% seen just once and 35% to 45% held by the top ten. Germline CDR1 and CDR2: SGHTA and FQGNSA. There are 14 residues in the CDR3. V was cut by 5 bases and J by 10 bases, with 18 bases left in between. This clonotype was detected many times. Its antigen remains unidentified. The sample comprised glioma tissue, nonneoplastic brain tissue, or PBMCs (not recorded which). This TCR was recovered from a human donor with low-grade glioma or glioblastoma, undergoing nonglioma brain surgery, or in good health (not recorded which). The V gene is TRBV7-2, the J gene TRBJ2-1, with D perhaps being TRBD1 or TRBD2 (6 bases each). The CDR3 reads CASSRDTGAGEQFF. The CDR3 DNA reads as TGTGCCAGCAGCCGCGATACGGGGGCTGGCGAGCAGTTCTTC. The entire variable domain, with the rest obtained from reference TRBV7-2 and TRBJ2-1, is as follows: GAGVSQSPSNKVTEKGKDVELRCDPISGHTALYWYRQSLGQGLEFLIYFQGNSAPDKSGLPSDRFSAERTGGSVSTLTIQRTQQEDSAVYLCASSRDTGAGEQFFGPGTRLTVL.